This entry is about one TCR beta chain. V was clipped by 8 bases and J by 1 base, with 15 bases between them. The CDR3 runs to 14 residues. CDR1 is MNHEY and CDR2 is SVGAGI in the germline V gene. Method: immunoSEQ multiplex PCR; TCRdb's copy keeps in-frame clones and lacks some. In the table there are under 200,000 clones, about four fifths of which are singletons. This entry comes from a study of cytotoxic CD8 clonotypes in ibrutinib-treated CLL. The chain carries TRBV6-5 and TRBJ2-7; D ambiguous. The input for sequencing was PBMCs, taken after 24 months of ibrutinib treatment. The origin of this receptor is a human donor with chronic lymphocytic leukemia. DNA of the CDR3: TGTGCCAGCGGCTGGGGATTGATTTCCTACGAGCAGTACTTC. This sequence encodes CASGWGLISYEQYF.